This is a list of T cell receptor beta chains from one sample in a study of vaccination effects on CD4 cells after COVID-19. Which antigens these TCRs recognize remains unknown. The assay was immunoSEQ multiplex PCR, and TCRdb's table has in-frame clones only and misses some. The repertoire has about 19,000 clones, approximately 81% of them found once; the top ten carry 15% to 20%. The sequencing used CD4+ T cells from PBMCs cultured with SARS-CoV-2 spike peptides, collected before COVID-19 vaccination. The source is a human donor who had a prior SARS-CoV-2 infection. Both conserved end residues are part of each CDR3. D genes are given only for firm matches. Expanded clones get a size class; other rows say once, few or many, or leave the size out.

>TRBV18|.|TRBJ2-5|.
CASSQGVDQETQYF
TGTGCCAGCTCACAGGGGGTGGATCAAGAGACCCAGTACTTC
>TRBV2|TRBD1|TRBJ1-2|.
CASTPGGSYGYTF
TGTGCCAGCACGCCAGGGGGCTCGTATGGCTACACCTTC
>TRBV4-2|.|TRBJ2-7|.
CASSQAAILSYEQYF
TGTGCCAGCAGCCAAGCAGCGATACTTAGCTACGAGCAGTACTTC
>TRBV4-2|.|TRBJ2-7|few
CASSQDLRGDGEQYF
TGTGCCAGCAGCCAAGATCTACGGGGAGACGGCGAGCAGTACTTC
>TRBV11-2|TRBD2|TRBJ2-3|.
CASSRGLAGGHTDTQYF
TGTGCCAGCAGCCGGGGACTAGCGGGGGGACACACAGATACGCAGTATTTT
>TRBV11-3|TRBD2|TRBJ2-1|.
CASSSGTSGGDEQFF
TGTGCCAGCAGCTCCGGGACTAGCGGGGGGGATGAGCAGTTCTTC
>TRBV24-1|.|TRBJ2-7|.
CATSVPDYEQYF
TGTGCCACCAGTGTACCGGACTACGAGCAGTACTTC
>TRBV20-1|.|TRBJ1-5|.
CSATDGTVIKPQHF
TGCAGTGCTACTGACGGGACGGTTATCAAGCCCCAGCATTTT
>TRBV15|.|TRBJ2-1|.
CATSSWTRGDNEQFF
TGTGCCACCAGCAGCTGGACTAGGGGGGACAATGAGCAGTTCTTC
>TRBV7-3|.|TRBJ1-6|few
CASSLEGLNSPLHF
TGTGCCAGCAGCTTAGAGGGGTTGAATTCACCCCTCCACTTT
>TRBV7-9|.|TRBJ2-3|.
CASSPMGGGTDTQYF
TGTGCCAGCAGCCCCATGGGGGGAGGCACAGATACGCAGTATTTT
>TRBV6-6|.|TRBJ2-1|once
CASSQNKGVLYNEQFF
TGTGCCAGCAGTCAAAACAAGGGTGTCCTTTACAATGAGCAGTTCTTC
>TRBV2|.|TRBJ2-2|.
CASSVLVGAGELFF
TGTGCCAGCAGTGTATTAGTCGGGGCCGGGGAGCTGTTTTTT
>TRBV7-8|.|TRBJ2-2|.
CASSLKRLVSFNTGELFF
TGTGCCAGCAGCTTAAAGAGACTAGTGAGCTTTAACACCGGGGAGCTGTTTTTT
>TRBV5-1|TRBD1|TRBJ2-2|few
CASSRPISGGNTGELFF
TGCGCCAGCAGCCGCCCTATTTCAGGGGGAAACACCGGGGAGCTGTTTTTT
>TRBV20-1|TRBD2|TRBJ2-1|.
CSASTSGSSYNEQFF
TGCAGTGCAAGTACTAGCGGAAGCTCCTACAATGAGCAGTTCTTC
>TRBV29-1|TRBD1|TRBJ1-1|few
CSAWGQGQEAFF
TGCAGCGCCTGGGGACAGGGGCAGGAAGCTTTCTTT
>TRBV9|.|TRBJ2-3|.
CASSPLWGPLQKTDTQYF
TGTGCCAGCAGCCCCCTCTGGGGGCCCCTACAGAAGACAGATACGCAGTATTTT
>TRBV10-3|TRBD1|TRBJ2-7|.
CAISSADRVEEQYF
TGTGCCATCAGCTCCGCGGACAGGGTAGAGGAGCAGTACTTC
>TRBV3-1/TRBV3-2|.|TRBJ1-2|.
CASSSPQTGSGYTF
TGTGCCAGCAGCTCCCCCCAAACCGGGAGCGGCTACACCTTC
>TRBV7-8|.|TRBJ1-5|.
CASSLQNSNQPQHF
TGTGCCAGCTCTTTACAAAATAGCAATCAGCCCCAGCATTTT
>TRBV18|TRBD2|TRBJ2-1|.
CASSPSWIGGYSSYNEQFF
TGTGCCAGCTCACCCTCGTGGATCGGGGGGTATAGCTCCTACAATGAGCAGTTCTTC
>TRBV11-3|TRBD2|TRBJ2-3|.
CASSLEGLATQYF
TGTGCCAGCAGCTTAGAAGGACTAGCTACGCAGTATTTT
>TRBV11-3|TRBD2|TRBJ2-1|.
CASSLPREREGPWNEQFF
TGTGCCAGCAGCTTACCACGGGAGCGGGAGGGGCCTTGGAATGAGCAGTTCTTC
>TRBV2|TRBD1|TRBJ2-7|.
CASSGQGTYEQYF
TGTGCCAGCAGCGGACAGGGAACCTACGAGCAGTACTTC
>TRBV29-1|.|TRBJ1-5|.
CSVSGAQGEPQHF
TGCAGCGTAAGCGGGGCACAGGGAGAGCCCCAGCATTTT
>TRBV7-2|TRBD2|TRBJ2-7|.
CASSFSVLAGAGEQYF
TGTGCCAGCAGCTTTTCGGTTCTAGCGGGAGCTGGGGAGCAGTACTTC
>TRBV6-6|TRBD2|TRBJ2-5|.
CASSHGTSGQETQYF
TGTGCCAGCAGCCATGGGACTAGCGGACAAGAGACCCAGTACTTC
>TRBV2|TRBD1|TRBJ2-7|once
CASSAPGTGGYEQYF
TGTGCCAGCAGCGCGCCCGGGACAGGGGGCTACGAGCAGTACTTC
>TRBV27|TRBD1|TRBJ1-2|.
CASSLRGIGTDRDKNGYTF
TGTGCCAGCAGCCTAAGAGGTATAGGGACAGACAGAGATAAAAATGGCTACACCTTC
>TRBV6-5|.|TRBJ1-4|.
CATYPAGREKLFF
TGTGCCACCTACCCAGCGGGCCGGGAAAAACTGTTTTTT
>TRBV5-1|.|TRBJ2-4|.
CASSLDSKDIQYF
TGCGCCAGCAGCTTGGACAGCAAGGACATTCAGTACTTC
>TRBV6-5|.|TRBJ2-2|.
CASKTTGELFF
TGTGCCAGCAAAACAACCGGGGAGCTGTTTTTT
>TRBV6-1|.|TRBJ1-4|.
CASSDGGGYEKLFF
TGTGCCAGCAGTGATGGGGGGGGCTATGAAAAACTGTTTTTT
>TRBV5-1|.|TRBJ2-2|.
CASSLFVGGELFF
TGCGCCAGCAGCTTGTTTGTTGGCGGGGAGCTGTTTTTT
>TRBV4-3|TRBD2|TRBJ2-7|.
CASSQVNPTGGSSYEQYF
TGCGCCAGCAGCCAAGTTAATCCGACTGGCGGGAGCTCCTACGAGCAGTACTTC
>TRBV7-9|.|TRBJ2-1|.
CASSLEGAGEQFF
TGTGCCAGCAGCTTAGAAGGGGCAGGGGAGCAGTTCTTC